This entry lists 5 T cell receptor beta chains sequenced from one sample in a study of T cells in tuberculosis. As for time point: new active TB diagnosis, blood taken before or within 7 days of starting treatment. Sequenced by immunoSEQ multiplex PCR; TCRdb stores in-frame clones only, minus some. The repertoire includes some 30,000 clones, about 90% of them detected once, and around 6.5% sits in the top ten. This material consisted of PBMCs, taken at tuberculosis diagnosis. These receptors were collected from an adult with tuberculosis.

J is TRBJ2-7 and V is TRBV7-2; 9 positions agree with TRBD1. This CDR3 is 15 amino acids long. CDR1 SGHTA and CDR2 FQGNSA come from the germline V gene. V lost 7 bases, J lost 2 bases, and 9 bases stayed unmatched. CDR3 sequence reads: CASTLGGTGTYEQYF. The DNA of the CDR3 is TGTGCCAGCACCCTGGGGGGGACAGGGACCTACGAGCAGTACTTC.

The table lists this clone with a few counts. J is TRBJ2-7 and V is TRBV28, with D unresolved. The CDR3 runs 13 residues. V was pared by 7 bases and J by 2 bases, with 12 bases between. Germline lookup yields CDR1 MDHEN and CDR2 SYDVKM. The CDR3 loop is CASTTRSPYEQYF. The CDR3 bases are TGTGCCAGCACCACGAGGTCCCCCTACGAGCAGTACTTC.

CDR3 bases: TGTGCCAGCAGCCCAAATACCGACAGGGCCTATGGCTACACCTTC. It codes for CASSPNTDRAYGYTF. The V gene is TRBV7-2, the J gene TRBJ1-2; 7 bases line up with TRBD1. The CDR3 extends over 15 amino acids. CDR1 and CDR2 from the germline V gene are SGHTA and FQGNSA. After removal of 5 bases from V and 4 bases from J, the junction contained 10 bases not matched to a gene.

The chain joins TRBV6-5 to TRBJ1-1; D remains ambiguous. CDR3 length equals 15 residues. V lost 2 bases, J lost 4 bases, and 14 bases lay in between. Germline loops: CDR1 MNHEY, CDR2 SVGAGI. DNA of the CDR3: TGTGCCAGCAGTTACGTTCGGACCCGGGGCACTGAAGCTTTCTTT. This gives the protein CASSYVRTRGTEAFF.

The chain combines TRBV2 with TRBJ1-1; possibly TRBD1 for D (6 bases). The V end lost 4 bases, the J end lost 0 bases, and 12 bases lay between the germline ends. There are 15 residues in the CDR3. Germline values: CDR1 SNHLY, CDR2 FYNNEI. The CDR3 sequence is CASSASDSLNTEAFF. CDR3 in DNA: TGTGCCAGCAGTGCTTCGGACAGTTTGAACACTGAAGCTTTCTTT. The full variable domain, completed using reference TRBV2 and TRBJ1-1, is EPEVTQTPSHQVTQMGQEVILRCVPISNHLYFYWYRQILGQKVEFLVSFYNNEISEKSEIFDDQFSVERPDGSNFTLKIRSTKLEDSAMYFCASSASDSLNTEAFFGQGTRLTVV.